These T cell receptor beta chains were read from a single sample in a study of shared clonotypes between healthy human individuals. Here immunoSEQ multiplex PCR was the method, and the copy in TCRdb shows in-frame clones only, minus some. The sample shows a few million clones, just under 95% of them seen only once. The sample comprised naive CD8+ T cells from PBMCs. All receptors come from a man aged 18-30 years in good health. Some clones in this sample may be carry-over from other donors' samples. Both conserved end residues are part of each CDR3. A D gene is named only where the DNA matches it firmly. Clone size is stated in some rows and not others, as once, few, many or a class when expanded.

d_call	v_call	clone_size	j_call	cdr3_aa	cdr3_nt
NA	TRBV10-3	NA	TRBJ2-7	CATKDPASYEQYF	TGTGCCACCAAAGACCCGGCTTCCTACGAGCAGTACTTC
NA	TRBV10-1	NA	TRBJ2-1	CASSEQRYNEQFF	TGCGCCAGCAGTGAACAGCGGTACAATGAGCAGTTCTTC
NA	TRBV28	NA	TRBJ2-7	CASSLWGDLTYEQYF	TGTGCCAGCAGTTTATGGGGCGACCTGACCTACGAGCAGTACTTC
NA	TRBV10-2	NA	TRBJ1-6	CASSPGSSPLHF	TGCGCCAGCAGTCCAGGTAGTTCACCCCTCCACTTT
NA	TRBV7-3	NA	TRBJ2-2	CASTSKGKNTGELFF	TGTGCCAGCACCTCGAAGGGGAAGAACACCGGGGAGCTGTTTTTT
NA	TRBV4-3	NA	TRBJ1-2	CASSQDGPGFRANYGYTF	TGCGCCAGCAGCCAAGATGGGCCAGGGTTTCGCGCTAACTATGGCTACACCTTC
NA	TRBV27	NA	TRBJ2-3	CASRSSSKSADTQYF	TGTGCCAGCAGGTCGTCTAGCAAATCGGCAGATACGCAGTATTTT
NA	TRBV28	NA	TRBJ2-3	CASSFGETDTQYF	TGTGCCAGCAGTTTCGGGGAAACAGATACGCAGTATTTT
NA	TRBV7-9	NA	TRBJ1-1	CASSSPRPSNTEAFF	TGTGCCAGCAGCTCACCCAGGCCCTCGAACACTGAAGCTTTCTTT
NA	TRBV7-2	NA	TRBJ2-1	CASSSRGPNYNEQFF	TGTGCCAGCAGCTCCAGGGGACCTAATTACAATGAGCAGTTCTTC
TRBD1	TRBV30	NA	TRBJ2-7	CAWSVGTGDEQYF	TGTGCCTGGAGTGTAGGGACAGGGGACGAGCAGTACTTC
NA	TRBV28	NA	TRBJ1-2	CASSFNGWYGYTF	TGTGCCAGCAGTTTCAACGGATGGTATGGCTACACCTTC
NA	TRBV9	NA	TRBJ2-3	CASSVGGYSTDTQYF	TGTGCCAGCAGCGTCGGAGGGTACAGCACAGATACGCAGTATTTT
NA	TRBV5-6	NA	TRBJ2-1	CASSLQGWNEQFF	TGTGCCAGCAGCTTACAGGGTTGGAATGAGCAGTTCTTC
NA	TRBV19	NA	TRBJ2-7	CASSVPGYEQYF	TGTGCCAGTAGTGTTCCCGGGTACGAGCAGTACTTC
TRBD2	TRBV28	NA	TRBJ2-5	CASSFDTSGRGETQYF	TGTGCCAGCAGTTTCGATACTAGCGGGAGAGGAGAGACCCAGTACTTC
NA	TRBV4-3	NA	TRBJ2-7	CASSQETGFRHVYEQYF	TGCGCCAGCAGCCAAGAAACGGGGTTCAGGCACGTGTACGAGCAGTACTTC
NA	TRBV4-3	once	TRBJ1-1	CASSQDTGVTEAFF	TGCGCCAGCAGCCAAGATACGGGAGTCACTGAAGCTTTCTTT
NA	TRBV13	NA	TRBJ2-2	CASSFGGDTGELFF	TGTGCCAGCAGCTTTGGGGGAGACACCGGGGAGCTGTTTTTT
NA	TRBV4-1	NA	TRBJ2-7	CASSQGFQWPLTYEQYF	TGCGCCAGCAGCCAAGGGTTTCAATGGCCCCTCACCTACGAGCAGTACTTC
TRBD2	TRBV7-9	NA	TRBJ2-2	CASSPGWREIGELFF	TGTGCCAGCAGCCCGGGGTGGCGGGAGATCGGGGAGCTGTTTTTT
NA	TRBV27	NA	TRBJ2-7	CASSFGLRGADEQYF	TGTGCCAGCAGTTTTGGCCTCCGAGGGGCGGACGAGCAGTACTTC
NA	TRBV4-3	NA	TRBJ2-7	CASSQDHQAEQYF	TGCGCCAGCAGCCAAGATCATCAGGCCGAGCAGTACTTC
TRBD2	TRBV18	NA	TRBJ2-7	CASSPREGLSSYEQYF	TGTGCCAGCTCACCACGGGAGGGGTTAAGCTCCTACGAGCAGTACTTC
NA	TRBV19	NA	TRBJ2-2	CASSIAVNTGELFF	TGTGCCAGTAGTATAGCAGTGAACACCGGGGAGCTGTTTTTT
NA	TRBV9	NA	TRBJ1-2	CASSAGSGYTF	TGTGCCAGCAGCGCAGGGAGTGGCTACACCTTC
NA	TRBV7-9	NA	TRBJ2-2	CASSPRLDPGELFF	TGTGCCAGCAGCCCACGACTAGACCCCGGGGAGCTGTTTTTT
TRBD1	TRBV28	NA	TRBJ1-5	CASTTTGGYGQPQHF	TGTGCCAGCACCACCACAGGGGGCTATGGTCAGCCCCAGCATTTT
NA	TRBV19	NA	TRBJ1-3	CASSIGGSGNTIYF	TGTGCCAGTAGTATCGGCGGGAGTGGAAACACCATATATTTT
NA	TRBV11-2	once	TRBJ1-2	CASHKWGGADGYTF	TGTGCCAGCCACAAGTGGGGGGGCGCCGATGGCTACACCTTC
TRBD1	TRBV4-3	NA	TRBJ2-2	CASSADRTNTGELFF	TGCGCCAGCAGCGCGGACAGGACGAACACCGGGGAGCTGTTTTTT
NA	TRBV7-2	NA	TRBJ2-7	CASSLGSASYEQYF	TGTGCCAGCAGCTTAGGATCTGCCTCCTACGAGCAGTACTTC
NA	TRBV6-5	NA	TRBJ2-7	CASSLGSGYEQYF	TGTGCCAGCAGTCTTGGGTCGGGGTACGAGCAGTACTTC
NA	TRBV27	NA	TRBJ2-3	CASKARDLGTDTQYF	TGTGCCAGCAAAGCCCGGGACTTAGGCACAGATACGCAGTATTTT
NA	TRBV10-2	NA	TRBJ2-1	CASSFLGTQFEQFF	TGCGCCAGCAGCTTTCTCGGTACACAATTTGAGCAGTTCTTC
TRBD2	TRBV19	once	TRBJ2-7	CASSPGTSGDYEQYF	TGTGCCAGTAGTCCAGGGACTAGCGGAGACTACGAGCAGTACTTC
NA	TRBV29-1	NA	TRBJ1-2	CSVDGRIEGNYGYTF	TGCAGCGTTGACGGGCGGATTGAGGGTAACTATGGCTACACCTTC
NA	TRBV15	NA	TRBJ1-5	CATSAPGISNQPQHF	TGTGCCACCAGCGCCCCTGGGATCTCTAATCAGCCCCAGCATTTT
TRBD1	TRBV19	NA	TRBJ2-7	CASSIARQGAREQYF	TGTGCCAGTAGTATAGCTCGACAGGGGGCTCGGGAGCAGTACTTC
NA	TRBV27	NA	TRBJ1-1	CASNYRKGITEAFF	TGTGCCAGCAACTATAGAAAAGGTATTACTGAAGCTTTCTTT
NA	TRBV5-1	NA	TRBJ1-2	CASSPTLAGQAYGYTF	TGCGCCAGCAGCCCCACTCTGGCGGGACAAGCCTATGGCTACACCTTC
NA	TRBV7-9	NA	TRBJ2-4	CASSLASAGVTKNIQYF	TGTGCCAGCAGCTTAGCGTCGGCAGGGGTAACCAAAAACATTCAGTACTTC
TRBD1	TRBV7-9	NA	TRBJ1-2	CASSWGQGPGYTF	TGTGCCAGCAGCTGGGGACAGGGCCCGGGCTACACCTTC
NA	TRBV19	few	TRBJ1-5	CASSMGGRQPQHF	TGTGCCAGTAGTATGGGGGGGCGACAGCCCCAGCATTTT
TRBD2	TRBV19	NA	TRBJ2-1	CASSAGGYYNEQFF	TGTGCCAGTAGCGCGGGGGGGTACTACAATGAGCAGTTCTTC
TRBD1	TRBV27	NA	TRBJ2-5	CASSPDRAVSQYF	TGTGCCAGCAGTCCTGACAGGGCAGTGAGCCAGTACTTC
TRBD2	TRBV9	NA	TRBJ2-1	CASSTPGLLNRDSYNEQFF	TGTGCCAGCAGCACCCCGGGACTACTCAATAGAGACTCCTACAATGAGCAGTTCTTC
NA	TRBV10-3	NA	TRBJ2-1	CAISESRGVYDEQFF	TGTGCCATCAGTGAGTCACGCGGAGTCTACGATGAGCAGTTCTTC
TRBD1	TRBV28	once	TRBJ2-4	CASSLSGRGPIYIQYF	TGTGCCAGCAGTTTATCGGGCAGGGGGCCTATTTACATTCAGTACTTC
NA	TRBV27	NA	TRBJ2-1	CASSLLIASDEQFF	TGTGCCAGCAGTTTATTGATAGCGAGCGATGAGCAGTTCTTC
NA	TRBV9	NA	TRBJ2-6	CASSLIGGGDGANVLTF	TGTGCCAGCAGCCTCATAGGTGGGGGCGATGGGGCCAACGTCCTGACTTTC
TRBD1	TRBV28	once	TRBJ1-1	CASSFFAGGVNEAFF	TGTGCCAGCAGTTTCTTCGCAGGGGGGGTTAATGAAGCTTTCTTT